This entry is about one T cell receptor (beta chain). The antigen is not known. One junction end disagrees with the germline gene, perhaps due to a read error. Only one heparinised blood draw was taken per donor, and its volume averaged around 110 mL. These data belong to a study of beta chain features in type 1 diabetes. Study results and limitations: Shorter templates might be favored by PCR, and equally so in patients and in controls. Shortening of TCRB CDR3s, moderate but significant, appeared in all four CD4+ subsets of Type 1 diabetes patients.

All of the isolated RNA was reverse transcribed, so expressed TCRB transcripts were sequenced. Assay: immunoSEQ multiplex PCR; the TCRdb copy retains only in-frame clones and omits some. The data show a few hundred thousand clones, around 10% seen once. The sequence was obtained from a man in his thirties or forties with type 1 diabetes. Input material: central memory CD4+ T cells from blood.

The CDR3 DNA reads as TGTGCCGGCAGTTCCCCACTTGGACAGCGCCGGCAACTTGAAGCTTTCTTT. Amino acid sequence: CAGSSPLGQRRQLEAFF. The chain carries TRBV28 and TRBJ1-1; D may be TRBD1 (6 bases). The CDR3 runs 17 residues. Per germline, CDR1 MDHEN and CDR2 SYDVKM. The full variable domain, in which reference TRBV28 and TRBJ1-1 provide the parts outside the CDR3, is DVKVTQSSRYLVKRTGEKVFLECVQDMDHENMFWYRQDPGLGLRLIYFSYDVKMKEKGDIPEGYSVSREKKERFSLILESASTNQTSMYLCAGSSPLGQRRQLEAFFGQGTRLTVV.